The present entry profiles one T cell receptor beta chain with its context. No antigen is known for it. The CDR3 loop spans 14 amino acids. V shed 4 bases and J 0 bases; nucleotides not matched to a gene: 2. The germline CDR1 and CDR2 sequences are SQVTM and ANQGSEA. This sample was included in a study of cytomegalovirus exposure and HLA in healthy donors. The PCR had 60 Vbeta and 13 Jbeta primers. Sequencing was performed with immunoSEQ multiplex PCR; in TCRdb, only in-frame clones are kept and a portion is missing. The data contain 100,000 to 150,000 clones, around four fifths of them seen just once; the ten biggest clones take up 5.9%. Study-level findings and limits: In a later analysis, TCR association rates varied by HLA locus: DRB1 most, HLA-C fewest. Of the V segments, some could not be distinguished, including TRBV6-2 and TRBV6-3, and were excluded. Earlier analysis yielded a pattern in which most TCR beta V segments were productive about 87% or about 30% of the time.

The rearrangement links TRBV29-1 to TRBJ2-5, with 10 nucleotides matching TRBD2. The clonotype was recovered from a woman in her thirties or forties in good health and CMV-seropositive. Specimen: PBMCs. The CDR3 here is CSVALAGDQETQYF. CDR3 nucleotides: TGCAGCGTTGCCCTAGCGGGGGACCAAGAGACCCAGTACTTC. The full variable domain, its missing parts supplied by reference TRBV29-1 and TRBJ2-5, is SAVISQKPSRDICQRGTSLTIQCQVDSQVTMMFWYRQQPGQSLTLIATANQGSEATYESGFVIDKFPISRPNLTFSTLTVSNMSPEDSSIYLCSVALAGDQETQYFGPGTRLLVL.